The T cell receptor (beta chain) described here comes from a study of blood T cell repertoires in COVID-19. Study-level background: Some COVID-19 samples were acute and others convalescent; all came from the United States, Italy and Spain. PBMCs, B-cell-depleted T cells, or T cells provided the cDNA or gDNA that made up the material.

Per germline, CDR1 SEHNR and CDR2 FQNEAQ (reference sequence). The CDR3 has 15 residues. Trimming at V came to 0 bases and at J to 3 bases, leaving 4 bases not matched to a gene. In the authors' methods: From reference gene primer amplification, estimates of nucleated cell counts were derived. Using immunoSEQ multiplex PCR, the repertoire was profiled, and TCRdb retains in-frame clones only, with some absent. V, J and clone size are those of that table, while D and trimming were read from the DNA. The data show roughly 230,000 clones, 65% to 85% seen once. This clone appeared once. The rearrangement uses TRBV7-9 and TRBJ1-1, with TRBD1 identical over 7 bases. The TCR sequence derives from a man aged 40-49 years with active or convalescent COVID-19. The sample was peripheral blood. CDR3 sequence (DNA): TGTGCCAGCAGCTTAGCTACAGGGGCTTACACTGAAGCTTTCTTT. Its translation is CASSLATGAYTEAFF.